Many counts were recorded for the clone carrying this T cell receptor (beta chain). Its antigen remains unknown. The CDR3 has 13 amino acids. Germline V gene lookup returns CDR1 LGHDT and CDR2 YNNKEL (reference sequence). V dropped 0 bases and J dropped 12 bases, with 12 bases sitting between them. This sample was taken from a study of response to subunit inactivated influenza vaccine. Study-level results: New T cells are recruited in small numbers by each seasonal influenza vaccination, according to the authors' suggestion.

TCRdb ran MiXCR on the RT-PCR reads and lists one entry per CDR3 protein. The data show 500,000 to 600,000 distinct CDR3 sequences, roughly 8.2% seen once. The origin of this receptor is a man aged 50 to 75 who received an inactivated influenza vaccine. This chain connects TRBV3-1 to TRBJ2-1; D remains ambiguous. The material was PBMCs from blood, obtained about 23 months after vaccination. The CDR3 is CASSQDLAMLQFF. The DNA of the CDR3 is TGTGCCAGCAGCCAAGATCTGGCCATGCTGCAGTTCTTC.